The 29 T cell receptor beta chains presented below share a single source sample, sequenced in a study of beta chain features in type 1 diabetes. Whole-study results and caveats: All four CD4+ subsets from Type 1 diabetes patients carried moderately but significantly shorter TCRB CDR3s.

The sequenced template was cDNA made from the entire isolated RNA. Clones were sequenced by immunoSEQ multiplex PCR, and TCRdb holds only the in-frame ones, with some missing. The sample lists some 150,000 clones, 13% occurring once. What these receptors recognize is not known. Specimen: central memory CD4+ T cells from blood. Every receptor here comes from a man between 18 and 35 years old with type 1 diabetes.

This clone was counted between two and nine times. The chain has TRBV7-9 and TRBJ1-2; 8 nucleotides agree with TRBD1. The CDR3 runs 14 residues. Germline trimming cut 5 bases from V and 5 bases from J; bases unmatched to any gene: 7. Germline values: CDR1 SEHNR, CDR2 FQNEAQ (reference sequence). DNA of the CDR3: TGTGCCAGCAGCCCCGGACAGGGAAGGTATGGCTACACCTTC. Its protein is CASSPGQGRYGYTF.

The CDR3 coding sequence is TGTGCCAGCAGTATTACAGGGAAGAGTGCAGATACGCAGTATTTT. It encodes CASSITGKSADTQYF. V usage is TRBV6-1 and J usage is TRBJ2-3, with a tentative D call TRBD1 (6 bases). The CDR3 consists of 15 residues. CDR1 is MNHNS, CDR2 SASEGT, per germline. The V end lost 5 bases, the J end lost 4 bases, and 16 bases lay between the germline ends.

V usage is TRBV2 and J usage is TRBJ2-5; D is ambiguous. Germline CDR1 SNHLY, CDR2 FYNNEI. The CDR3 extends over 12 amino acids. The V gene lost 8 bases and the J gene lost 5 bases, with 12 bases spanning the gap. In nucleotides, the CDR3 is TGTGCCAGCTACACCCCACGGGAGACCCAGTACTTC. Translated: CASYTPRETQYF. Full variable domain (missing parts from reference TRBV2 and TRBJ2-5): EPEVTQTPSHQVTQMGQEVILRCVPISNHLYFYWYRQILGQKVEFLVSFYNNEISEKSEIFDDQFSVERPDGSNFTLKIRSTKLEDSAMYFCASYTPRETQYFGPGTRLLVL.

This clone was detected only a few times. V and J are TRBV29-1 and TRBJ1-3; 7 positions agree with TRBD1. The ends lost 4 bases at V and 0 bases at J; junction bases unmatched: 0. CDR3 size: 13 residues. The V gene's germline CDR1 is SQVTM and CDR2 ANQGSEA. The CDR3 nucleotides read TGCAGCGTTGGGACAGGCTCTGGAAACACCATATATTTT. It codes for CSVGTGSGNTIYF.

V gene TRBV6-6 combines with J gene TRBJ2-3, with D hard to call. The CDR3 sequence is 14 residues long. The V and J ends lost 2 bases and 3 bases respectively, with 9 bases between them. The germline V gene encodes CDR1 MNHNY and CDR2 SVGAGI (reference sequence). The CDR3 protein is CASSYPAATDTQYF. CDR3 nucleotide sequence: TGTGCCAGCAGTTACCCGGCCGCGACAGATACGCAGTATTTT.

This clone was detected a few times. V gene TRBV5-4 combines with J gene TRBJ1-1, with D perhaps TRBD1 (5 bases). The V end lost 4 bases, the J end lost 3 bases, and 19 bases lay between the germline ends. The CDR3 spans 16 residues. In germline, CDR1 is SGHNT, CDR2 YYREEE (reference sequence). CDR3 amino acids: CASSASRAPGDTEAFF. The CDR3 DNA sequence: TGTGCCAGCAGCGCATCCAGGGCACCCGGAGACACTGAAGCTTTCTTT.

This clone was recorded a few times. This rearrangement joins TRBV6-5 to TRBJ1-1; 8 bases align to TRBD1. CDR3 length: 14 residues. Unmatched junction bases numbered 3, after V lost 5 bases and J lost 1 base. Germline loops: CDR1 MNHEY, CDR2 SVGAGI. DNA of the CDR3: TGTGCCAGCAGTACAACAGGGGGGAACACTGAAGCTTTCTTT. Its translation is CASSTTGGNTEAFF.

This clone was observed a handful of times. The V call is TRBV29-1, the J call TRBJ1-2, with 8 bases identical to TRBD1. V lost 3 bases to trimming and J lost 9 bases; unmatched junction nucleotides: 6. The CDR3 covers 12 residues. The germline V gene encodes CDR1 SQVTM and CDR2 ANQGSEA. This CDR3 reads CSVESGGRSYTF. The DNA of the CDR3 is TGCAGCGTTGAGTCAGGGGGCAGGAGCTACACCTTC.

The V gene is TRBV30, the J gene TRBJ2-3, with D perhaps assigned TRBD1 or TRBD2 (5 bases each). Looked up from germline, CDR1 is GTSNPN and CDR2 is SVGIG (reference sequence). The CDR3 extends over 12 amino acids. The V end lost 7 bases, the J end lost 6 bases, and 14 bases lay between the germline ends. CDR3: CALRGIADTQYF. CDR3 bases: TGTGCCTTGAGGGGAATAGCTGATACGCAGTATTTT.

This clone was observed many times. The rearrangement joins TRBV29-1 to TRBJ1-5; no firm D call. Germline V gives CDR1 SQVTM, CDR2 ANQGSEA. Between the trimmed V and J ends, which lost 0 bases and 4 bases, there was a span of 7 bases. The CDR3 sequence is 13 residues long. The CDR3 spells CSVEEVENQPQHF. CDR3 in DNA: TGCAGCGTTGAAGAGGTGGAGAATCAGCCCCAGCATTTT.

This clone was seen a single time. Given the absence of the conserved phenylalanine or tryptophan at the CDR3 end, a read error is likely. V and J are TRBV6-1 and TRBJ2-3, with 7 bases identical to TRBD2. The CDR3 consists of 15 residues. V was pared by 1 base and J by 1 base, with 2 bases of the junction left unmatched. CDR1 is MNHNS, CDR2 SASEGT, per germline. In nucleotides, the CDR3 is TGTGCCAGCAGTGAAGTAAGCGGGGGCACAGATACGCAGTATCTT. Translated: CASSEVSGGTDTQYL.

The chain carries TRBV4-2 and TRBJ2-1; D may be TRBD2 (5 bases). This CDR3 contains 18 residues. V lost 0 bases and J 8 bases, leaving 23 bases between the germline ends. Per germline, CDR1 LGHNA and CDR2 YNFKEQ. The CDR3 region is CASSQDREGPTGGDEQFF. CDR3 sequence (DNA): TGTGCCAGCAGCCAAGATCGAGAAGGGCCCACCGGAGGCGATGAGCAGTTCTTC.

This clone has only a few counts. The chain has TRBV9 and TRBJ2-6, with D unresolved. The CDR3 has 15 amino acids. V gave up 0 bases and J gave up 1 base, with 5 bases separating them. Germline V gene data show CDR1 as SGDLS and CDR2 as YYNGEE. The CDR3 sequence: CASSVVSSGANVLTF. The CDR3 DNA reads as TGTGCCAGCAGCGTAGTAAGTTCTGGGGCCAACGTCCTGACTTTC.

The chain employs TRBV2 and TRBJ2-1, with D possibly being TRBD1 or TRBD2 (5 bases each). V dropped 3 bases and J dropped 9 bases, with 12 bases sitting between them. Germline loops: CDR1 SNHLY, CDR2 FYNNEI. CDR3 size: 13 residues. The CDR3 nucleotides read TGTGCCAGCAGTGACCGGGGCATGGGTGAGCAGTTCTTC. This translates into CASSDRGMGEQFF.

The chain is built from TRBV21-1 and TRBJ2-7; the table's D call TRBD1 went unverified against the DNA. TRBV21-1 is a known pseudogene. CDR3 length: 15 residues. The chain's CDR3 is CASSKATGSVYEQYF. The CDR3 DNA reads TGTGCCAGCAGCAAAGCGACAGGGAGTGTATACGAGCAGTACTTC.

This clone was detected a few times. Here the CDR3 DNA reads TGCAGCGTTGAAGGAAAAGCGGGAGCGAACACTGAAGCTTTCTTT. Residues: CSVEGKAGANTEAFF. V is TRBV29-1 and J is TRBJ1-1; D gene ambiguous. Trimming took 1 base from V and 1 from J, leaving 13 bases between them. CDR3 length: 15 amino acids. In germline, CDR1 is SQVTM, CDR2 ANQGSEA.

A few counts support this clone. The chain joins TRBV2 to TRBJ1-2; TRBD1 might be the D (6 bases). The germline V gene encodes CDR1 SNHLY and CDR2 FYNNEI. The CDR3 runs to 15 residues. V was pared by 2 bases and J by 2 bases, with 12 bases between. In DNA form, the CDR3 reads TGTGCCAGCAGTGAAAGAAGGGACACCAACTATGGCTACACCTTC. Amino acids: CASSERRDTNYGYTF.

The chain is built from TRBV6-1 and TRBJ2-3; no clear D gene. CDR3 length equals 15 residues. Germline CDR1 is MNHNS and CDR2 is SASEGT. V was clipped by 1 base and J by 2 bases, with 10 bases between them. Here the CDR3 reads CASSEDGYPTDTQYF. Written as DNA, the CDR3 is TGTGCCAGCAGTGAAGACGGGTACCCCACAGATACGCAGTATTTT.

This clone has more than one count but fewer than ten. The chain is built from TRBV5-4 and TRBJ1-1; a weak D match, TRBD1 (6 bases). V was trimmed by 0 bases and J by 4 bases, leaving 10 bases between them. The CDR3 is 14 amino acids. Germline-derived CDR1 and CDR2 are SGHNT and YYREEE (reference sequence). The CDR3 loop is CASSLGVQGTEAFF. As DNA, the CDR3 is TGTGCCAGCAGCTTGGGGGTACAGGGCACTGAAGCTTTCTTT. Full variable domain (missing parts from reference TRBV5-4 and TRBJ1-1): ETGVTQSPTHLIKTRGQQVTLRCSSQSGHNTVSWYQQALGQGPQFIFQYYREEENGRGNFPPRFSGLQFPNYSSELNVNALELDDSALYLCASSLGVQGTEAFFGQGTRLTVV.

This clone has a handful of counts. This chain uses TRBV5-1 with TRBJ2-7; D gene unclear. The CDR3 is 12 amino acids. The V end was cut by 0 bases, the J end by 5 bases, with 6 bases between. Germline lookup yields CDR1 SGHRS and CDR2 YFSETQ. The CDR3 region is CASSLGSHEQYF. CDR3 in DNA: TGCGCCAGCAGCTTGGGGTCACACGAGCAGTACTTC.

This clone occurred a few times. The junction and the germline gene differ at one end; a read error may be behind it. The J gene is TRBJ2-7, the V gene TRBV7-7; no reliable D call. Germline V gene data show CDR1 as SSHAT and CDR2 as FNYEAQ (reference sequence). This CDR3 region has 11 residues. The CDR3 nucleotides are TGTGCTAGCAGCTTTCCCTGCGAGCAGTACTTC. It translates to CASSFPCEQYF.

This clone was observed a few times. J is TRBJ2-7 and V is TRBV29-1; TRBD1 agrees at 7 bases. J was trimmed by 5 bases and V by 3 bases; bases with no gene match: 4. Germline V lookup: CDR1 SQVTM, CDR2 ANQGSEA. There are 12 residues in the CDR3. As DNA, the CDR3 is TGCAGCGTTGAGGAACAGGGGAACGAGCAGTACTTC. Translation gives CSVEEQGNEQYF.

This clone has more than one count but fewer than ten. This chain uses TRBV27 with TRBJ1-6, with a weak D call TRBD1 (6 bases). Deletions cut 9 bases from V and 9 bases from J, with 18 bases between. CDR1 MNHEY and CDR2 SMNVEV come from the germline V gene (reference sequence). The CDR3 length is 14 residues. The CDR3 region is CASCRGGGGSPLHF. CDR3 sequence (DNA): TGTGCCAGTTGTAGGGGGGGCGGAGGTTCACCCCTCCACTTT.

This clone was seen more than once but under ten times. At one end, the junction sequence differs from germline, possibly due to a read error. The chain couples TRBV4-1 to TRBJ2-5; 9 bases align to TRBD1. There are 15 residues in the CDR3. Germline V gene data show CDR1 as MGHRA and CDR2 as YSYEKL. The CDR3 coding sequence is TGCGCCAGCAGCCAAGGGGACAGGGACCAGGAGACCCAGTACTTC. Translating it yields CASSQGDRDQETQYF.

This clone came up a few times. The J gene is TRBJ1-5, the V gene TRBV6-5; no clear D gene. Trimming stripped 6 bases from V and 7 bases from J, with 19 bases between. The CDR3 extends over 15 amino acids. Germline loops: CDR1 MNHEY, CDR2 SVGAGI. The CDR3 reads CASSAKVGVGQPQHF. CDR3 DNA: TGTGCCAGCAGCGCCAAGGTCGGGGTGGGGCAGCCCCAGCATTTT.

In this sample, this clone turned up a few times. The chain links TRBV7-9 to TRBJ1-1, with 9 nucleotides matching TRBD1. The CDR3 runs 15 residues. The V and J ends lost 3 bases and 3 bases, in that order; junction bases with no gene match: 5. CDR1 and CDR2 (germline): SEHNR, FQNEAQ (reference sequence). CDR3 nucleotide sequence: TGTGCCAGCAGCTTCGGGACAGGGTGGGACACTGAAGCTTTCTTT. Its protein product is CASSFGTGWDTEAFF.

The CDR3 protein is CASSPGSSYEQYF. The CDR3 DNA is TGTGCCAGCAGTCCGGGTAGCTCCTACGAGCAGTACTTC. The chain has TRBV28 and TRBJ2-7; no clear D gene. Germline CDR1 MDHEN, CDR2 SYDVKM. V was pared by 5 bases and J by 0 bases, with 8 bases between. This CDR3 is 13 amino acids long.

This clone has just a few counts. V is TRBV19 and J is TRBJ1-6, with a weak D call TRBD1 (6 bases). Germline V gene sequence: CDR1 LNHDA, CDR2 SQIVND (reference sequence). Trimming pared 8 bases from V and 8 bases from J, leaving 13 bases between. CDR3 length: 13 amino acids. The CDR3 spells CASSGQQDSPLHF. Here the CDR3 DNA reads TGTGCCAGTTCTGGACAGCAGGATTCACCCCTCCACTTT.

This clone showed up just a few times. This chain joins TRBV29-1 and TRBJ1-1, with 7 bases identical to TRBD1. J gave up 2 bases and V 1 base, and 7 bases lay outside the gene matches. The CDR3 extends over 15 amino acids. In germline, CDR1 is SQVTM, CDR2 ANQGSEA. The CDR3 nucleotides are TGCAGCGTTGAAGGGACCACAGGGGCCAACACTGAAGCTTTCTTT. This sequence encodes CSVEGTTGANTEAFF.